One sample yielded the 21 T cell receptor beta chains listed below, sequenced in a study of read filtering for tumor transcriptome and immune sequencing. Molecular barcoded adaptors covering alpha/delta and beta/gamma chains were used on roughly 400 ng RNA. One entry per CDR3 protein results from TCRdb running MiXCR on the reads. The table shows approximately 61,000 distinct CDR3 sequences, with around 18% occurring only once. The sample taken for sequencing was a population of CD138-negative cells sorted from bone marrow. Every receptor here comes from a donor at least 40 years old with multiple myeloma.

This clonotype was observed at least ten times. This chain uses TRBV5-1 with TRBJ2-5, with no clear D. The CDR3 length is 15 residues. Looked up from germline, CDR1 is SGHRS and CDR2 is YFSETQ. V shed 4 bases and J shed 5 bases, with 18 bases lying between them. This CDR3 is CASSHSQPRGETQYF. In nucleotides, the CDR3 is TGCGCCAGCAGCCATAGCCAGCCGAGAGGCGAGACCCAGTACTTC.

This clonotype was found many times. The chain carries TRBV28 and TRBJ2-2; a weak D match, TRBD1 (6 bases). The germline gives CDR1 MDHEN, CDR2 SYDVKM. The CDR3 is made up of 16 amino acids. Trimming took 1 base from V and 3 from J, leaving 12 bases between them. The CDR3 region is CASSLFRDTDTGELFF. CDR3 coding DNA: TGTGCCAGCAGTTTATTCCGGGACACAGACACCGGGGAGCTGTTTTTT.

This clonotype was seen many times. The chain has TRBV3-1 and TRBJ1-1; TRBD1 aligns across 7 bases. The germline gives CDR1 LGHDT, CDR2 YNNKEL (reference sequence). The CDR3 spans 12 residues. V shed 5 bases, J shed 6 bases, and the junction held 3 bases outside the gene matches. CDR3 protein: CASSNRGAEAFF. CDR3 coding DNA: TGTGCCAGCAGCAACAGGGGTGCTGAAGCTTTCTTT.

This clonotype was detected ten times or more. V gene TRBV20-1 combines with J gene TRBJ2-1; no reliable D call. CDR3 size: 15 residues. Germline V CDR1 and CDR2: DFQATT, SNEGSKA (reference sequence). Trimming stripped 4 bases from V and 0 bases from J, with 13 bases between. The CDR3 here is CSAIPLRVSYNEQFF. In nucleotides, the CDR3 is TGCAGTGCTATACCCCTGCGCGTCTCCTACAATGAGCAGTTCTTC.

The count of this clonotype is one. A read error may be the cause here, since a much bigger clone is one base away. Because it lacks the conserved phenylalanine or tryptophan at the end, this CDR3 is likely a read error. The rearrangement joins TRBV10-2 to TRBJ2-1; D is ambiguous. V was trimmed by 7 bases and J by 8 bases, leaving 9 bases between them. CDR3 length equals 11 residues. Germline CDR1 reads WSHSY; CDR2 reads SAAADI. In DNA, the CDR3 is TGCGCCAGCACCGATTTTGATGAGCAGTTCCTC. Protein sequence: CASTDFDEQFL.

Note on this clonotype: Compared with germline, one end of the junction differs, possibly owing to a read error. This chain links TRBV29-1 with TRBJ2-3; D could derive from TRBD1 or TRBD2 (5 bases each). CDR1 and CDR2 (germline): SQVTM, ANQGSEA. This CDR3 is built from 13 residues. For the CDR3, the DNA is TGCAGCGCTGAGGGGCGGCTATCAGATTCGCAGTATTTT. This gives the protein CSAEGRLSDSQYF.

The table lists this clonotype with many counts. The CDR3, as DNA: TGTGCCAGCAGTTTATTGGGTCGGGACCAGTACTTC. This gives the protein CASSLLGRDQYF. V and J are TRBV28 and TRBJ2-5, with a tentative D call TRBD2 (5 bases). Trimming shortened V by 1 base and J by 10 bases, and 10 bases separated the two germline ends. Germline CDR1 reads MDHEN; CDR2 reads SYDVKM. This CDR3 region has 12 residues.

This clonotype was counted ten times or more. Here the CDR3 reads CASSLDWLPGELFF. The CDR3 region has the DNA TGTGCCAGCAGCTTAGACTGGCTGCCCGGGGAGCTGTTTTTT. The chain uses TRBV11-2 and TRBJ2-2; no definite D call. There are 14 residues in the CDR3. Germline V CDR1 and CDR2: SGHAT, FQNNGV. V lost 0 bases and J lost 6, with 8 bases in between.

This clonotype has ten or more counts. The V gene is TRBV29-1, the J gene TRBJ1-1, with a possible D match to TRBD1 (5 bases). This CDR3 has 13 amino acids. V was trimmed by 7 bases and J by 10 bases, leaving 22 bases between them. Germline lookup yields CDR1 SQVTM and CDR2 ANQGSEA. The CDR3 bases are TGCAGCGCTCAGCAGGGTAATTGGTTAGGAGCTTTCTTT. Its protein product is CSAQQGNWLGAFF.

This sequence joins TRBV29-1 and TRBJ2-7; TRBD2 matches 7 bases. CDR1 and CDR2 from the germline V gene are SQVTM and ANQGSEA. This CDR3 comprises 16 residues. V shed 4 bases, J shed 5 bases, and the junction held 17 bases outside the gene matches. The chain's CDR3 is CSVGGGRGSLADEQYF. Written as DNA, the CDR3 is TGCAGCGTTGGGGGAGGGCGGGGCAGTCTGGCCGACGAGCAGTACTTC.

This clonotype was observed a few times. An end of the junction differs from the germline gene, which may be a read error. The chain is built from TRBV14 and TRBJ2-6, with D possibly matching TRBD2 (6 bases). The CDR3 runs 21 residues. Germline V lookup: CDR1 SGHDN, CDR2 FVKESK. The CDR3: CASSQDNPSPEGPSGANVPTF. The DNA for the CDR3 is TGTGCCAGCAGCCAAGATAACCCTTCTCCGGAGGGTCCCTCTGGGGCCAACGTCCCGACTTTC.

The sample holds many counts of this clonotype. The V and J genes are TRBV11-2 and TRBJ1-2, with 12 bases matching TRBD1. Germline V gene lookup returns CDR1 SGHAT and CDR2 FQNNGV. The CDR3 contains 15 residues. The V gene end was trimmed by 2 bases and the J gene end by 7 bases; junction bases not matched to a gene: 5. This CDR3 reads CASSLPRDRGPGYTF. In DNA form, the CDR3 reads TGTGCCAGCAGCTTACCCCGGGACAGGGGGCCTGGCTACACCTTC. Full variable domain (rest looked up from reference TRBV11-2 and TRBJ1-2): EAGVAQSPRYKIIEKRQSVAFWCNPISGHATLYWYQQILGQGPKLLIQFQNNGVVDDSQLPKDRFSAERLKGVDSTLKIQPAKLEDSAVYLCASSLPRDRGPGYTFGSGTRLTVV.

The V and J genes are TRBV7-9 and TRBJ2-3; D call uncertain. The germline V gene encodes CDR1 SEHNR and CDR2 FQNEAQ (reference sequence). This CDR3 comprises 13 residues. Trimming removed 4 bases at V and 14 bases at J, with 19 bases between. The CDR3 nucleotides are TGTGCCAGCAGCTCAACGATCCCGATCCGGATGTATTTT. Translation gives CASSSTIPIRMYF.

This clonotype was recorded many times. This chain uses TRBV12-3 or TRBV12-4 with TRBJ1-1, with D maybe TRBD1 (5 bases). The CDR3 contains 14 residues. Deletions cut 7 bases from V and 4 bases from J, with 16 bases between. The CDR3 protein is CASTQGVGRTEAFF. DNA for the CDR3: TGTGCCAGCACCCAGGGTGTAGGTCGCACTGAAGCTTTCTTT.

This clonotype came up many times. The rearrangement uses TRBV12-3 or TRBV12-4 and TRBJ1-6; no definite D call. CDR3 length: 15 residues. V was trimmed by 5 bases and J by 0 bases, leaving 8 bases between them. Here the CDR3 reads CASSLGSSYNSPLHF. The CDR3 DNA reads TGTGCCAGCAGTCTCGGAAGCTCCTATAATTCACCCCTCCACTTT.

This clonotype occurred many times. The rearrangement joins TRBV6-6 to TRBJ2-3, with TRBD2 matching over 10 bases. This CDR3 is 12 amino acids long. Trimming took 2 bases from V and 13 from J; bases not matched to a gene: 3. The germline gives CDR1 MNHNY, CDR2 SVGAGI (reference sequence). The CDR3 is CASSYTSGIEYF. CDR3 coding DNA: TGTGCCAGCAGTTACACTAGCGGGATTGAGTATTTT.

In the case of this clonotype: Relative to the germline gene, one junction end is altered; a read error may explain this. The chain joins TRBV5-1 to TRBJ1-6, with TRBD1 identical over 7 bases. CDR1 is SGHRS, CDR2 YFSETQ, per germline. The CDR3 consists of 14 residues. The CDR3 coding sequence is TGCGCCAGCAGCTCCTACAGGGGAGGTTCACCCCTCCAGTTT. Amino acid sequence: CASSSYRGGSPLQF. Together with reference TRBV5-1 and TRBJ1-6, the CDR3 gives the full variable domain: KAGVTQTPRYLIKTRGQQVTLSCSPISGHRSVSWYQQTPGQGLQFLFEYFSETQRNKGNFPGRFSGRQFSNSRSEMNVSTLELGDSALYLCASSSYRGGSPLQFGNGTRLTVT.

This clonotype came up many times. The chain joins TRBV7-9 to TRBJ2-2, with 8 bases matching TRBD2. From germline, CDR1 is SEHNR and CDR2 FQNEAQ (reference sequence). The CDR3 covers 14 residues. V dropped 2 bases and J dropped 9; count of bases not matched to a gene: 5. The CDR3 protein is CASSLSGSQRELFF. The DNA for the CDR3 is TGTGCCAGCAGCTTAAGCGGGAGCCAAAGGGAGCTGTTTTTT.

The chain is built from TRBV19 and TRBJ2-1; 7 bases fit TRBD1. Germline CDR1 LNHDA, CDR2 SQIVND (reference sequence). The CDR3 is made up of 17 amino acids. V lost 5 bases, J lost 5 bases, and 15 bases stayed unmatched. This CDR3 reads CASSPPPGTEKDNEQFF. DNA of the CDR3: TGTGCCAGTAGTCCACCGCCCGGGACAGAGAAAGACAATGAGCAGTTCTTC.

As for this clonotype: At one end, the junction sequence differs from germline, possibly due to a read error. The chain carries TRBV5-1 and TRBJ2-2; tentative D call: TRBD2 (5 bases). CDR1 SGHRS and CDR2 YFSETQ come from the germline V gene. This CDR3 has 12 amino acids. CDR3 region: CASGRSTGELFF. The CDR3 nucleotides read TGCGCCAGCGGGCGGAGCACCGGGGAACTGTTCTTT.

This rearrangement joins TRBV7-6 to TRBJ2-5; D perhaps matches TRBD1 (7 bases). The V end lost 5 bases, the J end lost 4 bases, and 20 bases lay between the germline ends. Per germline, CDR1 SGHVS and CDR2 FNYEAQ. The CDR3 totals 16 residues. In DNA form, the CDR3 reads TGTGCCAGCAGCCCCCTCAGGGGGGTTGGGGTAGAGACCCAGTACTTC. It is translated as CASSPLRGVGVETQYF.